This T cell receptor (beta chain) derives from a study of post-analysis software for immune sequencing data. The study, taken as a whole, reports: Significantly decreased normalized Chao1 diversity was recorded for multiple sclerosis patients relative to controls.

This clonotype has a handful of counts. Its antigen is as yet unknown. Incorporated into the TCR beta cDNA libraries were unique molecular identifiers, which served to reduce PCR and sequencing biases. TCRdb analysed the PCR reads with MiXCR anew, one entry per CDR3 protein. The sample records about 560,000 distinct CDR3 sequences, about 40% being singletons. This TCR came from a girl between 10 and 17 years old with multiple sclerosis. Sequencing was performed on blood.

CDR3 protein: CASSGNKGQTYEQYF. The CDR3 coding sequence is TGCGCCAGCAGCGGAAACAAGGGACAGACCTACGAGCAGTACTTC. The chain is built from TRBV4-1 and TRBJ2-7; TRBD1 agrees at 7 bases. The V gene's germline CDR1 is MGHRA and CDR2 YSYEKL. The CDR3 totals 15 residues. The ends lost 5 bases at V and 2 bases at J; junction bases unmatched: 9.